This T cell receptor (beta chain) came from a study of CD8+ T cells in alopecia areata. Study outcomes and limitations: Scalp and blood retained many expanded lesional clones during tofacitinib.

As concerns this clone: Its antigen is not known.

Germline values: CDR1 SGHRS, CDR2 YFSETQ. V was shortened by 4 bases and J by 2 bases, with 12 bases between the two germline ends. This CDR3 is 15 amino acids long. Reverse transcription of extracted RNA yielded cDNA, which provided the sequencing template. Using immunoSEQ multiplex PCR, the repertoire was profiled, and TCRdb retains in-frame clones only, with some absent. The sample includes roughly 100,000 clones, more than 75% of them seen just once. Treatment specified: oral pan-JAK inhibitor, 5-10 mg twice daily. Sorted populations comprised CD4+ and CD8+ T cells obtained from PBMCs. The chain uses TRBV5-1 and TRBJ2-2; a weak D match, TRBD1 (5 bases). This clonotype was obtained from a human donor with alopecia areata. Sequencing used CD8+ T cells sorted from blood, obtained between weeks 30 and 35, from a patient treated with tofacitinib. This chain's CDR3 is CASSRWGSNTGELFF. The CDR3 nucleotides read TGCGCCAGCAGCCGTTGGGGCAGTAACACCGGGGAGCTGTTTTTT.